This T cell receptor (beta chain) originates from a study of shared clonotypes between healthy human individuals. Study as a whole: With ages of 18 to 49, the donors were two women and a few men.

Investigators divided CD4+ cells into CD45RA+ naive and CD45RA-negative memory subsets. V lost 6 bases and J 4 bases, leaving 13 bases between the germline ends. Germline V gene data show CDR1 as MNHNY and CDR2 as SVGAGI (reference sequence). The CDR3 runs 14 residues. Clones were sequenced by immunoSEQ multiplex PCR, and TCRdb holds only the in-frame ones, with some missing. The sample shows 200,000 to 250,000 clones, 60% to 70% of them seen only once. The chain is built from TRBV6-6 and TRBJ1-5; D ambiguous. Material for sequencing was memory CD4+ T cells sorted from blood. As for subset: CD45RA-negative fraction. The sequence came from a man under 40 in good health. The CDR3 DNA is TGTGCCAGCAGGGGGTTTGTGGAAAATCAGCCCCAGCATTTT. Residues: CASRGFVENQPQHF.